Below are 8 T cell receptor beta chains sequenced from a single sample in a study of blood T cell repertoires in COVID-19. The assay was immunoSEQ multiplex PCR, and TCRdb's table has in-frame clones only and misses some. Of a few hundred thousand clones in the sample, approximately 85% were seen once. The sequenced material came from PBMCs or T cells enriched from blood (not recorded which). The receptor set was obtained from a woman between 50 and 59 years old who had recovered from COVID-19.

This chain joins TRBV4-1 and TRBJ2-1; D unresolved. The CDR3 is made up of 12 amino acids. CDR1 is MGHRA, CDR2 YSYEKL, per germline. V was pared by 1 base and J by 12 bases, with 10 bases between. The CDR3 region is CASSQASTRQFF. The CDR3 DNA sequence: TGCGCCAGCAGCCAAGCGTCGACAAGGCAGTTCTTC.

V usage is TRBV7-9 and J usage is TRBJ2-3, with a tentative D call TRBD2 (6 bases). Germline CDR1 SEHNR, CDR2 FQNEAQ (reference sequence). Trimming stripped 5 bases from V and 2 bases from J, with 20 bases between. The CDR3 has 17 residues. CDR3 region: CASSPGTLRRITDTQYF. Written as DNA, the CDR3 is TGTGCCAGCAGCCCAGGGACTTTGCGGCGTATCACAGATACGCAGTATTTT.

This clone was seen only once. The CDR3 spells CASSYPGSSGNTIYF. In DNA, the CDR3 is TGTGCCAGCAGCTATCCAGGGTCCTCTGGAAACACCATATATTTT. This sequence joins TRBV5-4 and TRBJ1-3; D is perhaps TRBD1 (5 bases). With 3 bases removed from V and 0 bases from J, the gap between germline ends came to 10 bases. CDR3 length: 15 amino acids. CDR1 SGHNT and CDR2 YYREEE come from the germline V gene (reference sequence).

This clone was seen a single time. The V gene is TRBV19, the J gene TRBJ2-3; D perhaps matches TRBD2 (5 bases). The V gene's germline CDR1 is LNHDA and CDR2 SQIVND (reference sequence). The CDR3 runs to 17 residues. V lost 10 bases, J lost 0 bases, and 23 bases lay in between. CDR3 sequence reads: CATTGKRGPGSTDTQYF. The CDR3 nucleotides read TGTGCCACAACCGGCAAGCGCGGGCCGGGGAGCACAGATACGCAGTATTTT.

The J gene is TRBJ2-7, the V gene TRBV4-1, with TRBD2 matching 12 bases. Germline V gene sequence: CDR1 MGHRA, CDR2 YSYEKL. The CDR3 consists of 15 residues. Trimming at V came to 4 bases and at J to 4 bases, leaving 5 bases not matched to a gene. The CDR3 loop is CASSRILAGGYEQYF. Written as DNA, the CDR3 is TGCGCCAGCAGCCGCATACTAGCGGGGGGTTACGAGCAGTACTTC.

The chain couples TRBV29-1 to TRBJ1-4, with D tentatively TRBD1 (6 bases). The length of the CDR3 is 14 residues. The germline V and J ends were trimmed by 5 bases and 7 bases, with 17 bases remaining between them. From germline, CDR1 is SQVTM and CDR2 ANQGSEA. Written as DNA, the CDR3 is TGCAGCGTTCAATCGACAGGATCAGGTGAAAAACTGTTTTTT. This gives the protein CSVQSTGSGEKLFF.

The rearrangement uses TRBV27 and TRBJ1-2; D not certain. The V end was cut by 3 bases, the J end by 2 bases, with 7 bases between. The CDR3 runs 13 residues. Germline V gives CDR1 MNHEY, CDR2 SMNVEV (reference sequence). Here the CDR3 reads CASSFTQNYGYTF. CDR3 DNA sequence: TGTGCCAGCAGTTTCACACAAAACTATGGCTACACCTTC.

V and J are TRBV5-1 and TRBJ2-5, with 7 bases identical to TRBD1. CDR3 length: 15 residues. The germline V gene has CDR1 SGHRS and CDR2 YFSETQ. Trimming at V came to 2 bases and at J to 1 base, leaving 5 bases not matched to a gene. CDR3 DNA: TGCGCCAGCAGCTTCAGGGGGACCTCCCAAGAGACCCAGTACTTC. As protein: CASSFRGTSQETQYF.